These T cell receptor beta chains were read from a single sample in a study. TCRdb fed the RT-PCR reads into MiXCR, producing one record per CDR3 protein. In the table there are more than 600,000 distinct CDR3 sequences, 12% to 15% of which are singletons. The sample comprised memory CD4+ T cells from blood. The receptors derive from a female donor in good health, serving as a healthy control. Both conserved end residues are part of each CDR3. Each record gives: V gene, J gene, D gene, clone size, CDR3 DNA, CDR3 protein. A D gene is named only where the DNA matches it firmly. Size tells how often a clone was seen (once, few, many) or the class of an expanded clone, and some rows leave it out.

>TRBV12-3/TRBV12-4|TRBJ2-1|.|many
TGTGCCAGCAGTTTTAGTGAGCAGTTCTTC
CASSFSEQFF
>TRBV29-1|TRBJ2-7|TRBD1|many
TGCAGCGCGACAGACAGGGGGAGCTCCTACGAGCAGTACTTC
CSATDRGSSYEQYF
>TRBV7-2|TRBJ2-4|.|.
TGTGCCAGCAGCTTACAGGGATTCGACATTCAGTACTTC
CASSLQGFDIQYF
>TRBV5-8|TRBJ1-2|.|.
TGTGCCAGCAGCTTCCCGACCGGGGGGTATGGCTACACCTTC
CASSFPTGGYGYTF
>TRBV4-2|TRBJ1-3|.|.
TGTGCCAGCAGCCAAGCTCCTAACTCTGGAAACACCATATATTTT
CASSQAPNSGNTIYF
>TRBV5-1|TRBJ2-4|TRBD2|.
TGCGCCAGCAGCCCCCCGGGCAGGCTCCCGGGGGGTGGCAAAAACATTCAGTACTTC
CASSPPGRLPGGGKNIQYF
>TRBV7-3|TRBJ2-2|TRBD1|few
TGTGCCAGCAGCGCTCGCACAGGGGGCGCGACCGGGGAGCTGTTTTTT
CASSARTGGATGELFF
>TRBV15|TRBJ2-7|.|few
TGTGCCACCAGCGGAGGACCGGCCCAACGGCAGTACTTC
CATSGGPAQRQYF
>TRBV12-3/TRBV12-4|TRBJ1-1|.|.
TGTGCCAGCAGTAAAAACGATCCGGGCGTAGGAATGATTACTGAAGCTTTCTTT
CASSKNDPGVGMITEAFF
>TRBV18|TRBJ1-1|TRBD1|.
TGTGCCAGCTCACCGGTTGGACAGGGTATGAACACTGAAGCTTTCTTT
CASSPVGQGMNTEAFF
>TRBV20-1|TRBJ1-2|TRBD1|many
TGCAGTGCTAGGGCCGCGGACAGGGCGAACTATGGCTACACCTTC
CSARAADRANYGYTF
>TRBV28|TRBJ2-3|TRBD1|.
TGTGCCAGCAGTTCTCTCGGACAGGGGAGCAGGACGCAGTATTTT
CASSSLGQGSRTQYF
>TRBV5-1|TRBJ1-2|TRBD1|.
TGCGCCAGCAGCTTGGCGGGGGACAGTTATGGCTACACCTTC
CASSLAGDSYGYTF
>TRBV7-9|TRBJ2-2|TRBD1|.
TGTGCCAGCAGGCTGGCGGACAGGGGAGGAGGGGAGCTGTTTTTT
CASRLADRGGGELFF
>TRBV20-1|TRBJ2-1|TRBD1|many
TGCAGTGCTAGGCAGACAGGGAAACCCTACAATGAGCAGTTCTTC
CSARQTGKPYNEQFF
>TRBV11-2|TRBJ2-1|.|.
TGTGCCAGCAGCTTATATTGGGACCCTACCTACAATGAGCAGTTCTTC
CASSLYWDPTYNEQFF
>TRBV20-1|TRBJ2-1|TRBD2|.
TGCAGTGCTAAAATTAACGGGAGGGCCGGGAAAGGAGAGCAGTTCTTC
CSAKINGRAGKGEQFF
>TRBV5-1|TRBJ2-3|.|.
TGCGCCAGCAGCTTGGATGGAGGGGTCACAGATACGCAGTATTTT
CASSLDGGVTDTQYF
>TRBV20-1|TRBJ2-3|TRBD2|many
TGCAGTGCTAGAGGGACTAGCGGCCGCACAGATACGCAGTATTTT
CSARGTSGRTDTQYF
>TRBV15|TRBJ1-2|.|few
TGTGCCACCAGCAGAGATCTAACGGGCTATGGCTACACCTTC
CATSRDLTGYGYTF
>TRBV27|TRBJ2-3|.|many
TGTGCCAGCGGACTCCTTGTGGGCGGCACAGATACGCAGTATTTT
CASGLLVGGTDTQYF
>TRBV20-1|TRBJ2-1|TRBD1|.
TGCAGTGCTCCAAGACAGGGGGCAGCAGGTGAGCAGTTCTTC
CSAPRQGAAGEQFF
>TRBV5-1|TRBJ2-3|TRBD2|many
TGCGCCAGCAGCGGGACTAGCGGGGGAGATACGCAGTATTTT
CASSGTSGGDTQYF
>TRBV3-1|TRBJ1-5|.|.
TGTGCCAGCAGCCAAGAGGGGAAGCCCCAGCATTTT
CASSQEGKPQHF
>TRBV15|TRBJ2-5|TRBD1|few
TGTGCCACCAGCCACTCTACGACAGGGGGCAGACAGACCCAGTACTTC
CATSHSTTGGRQTQYF
>TRBV7-2|TRBJ2-5|.|many
TGTGCCAGCAGCTGGGGAAATGGCGGGGTACAAGAGACCCAGTACTTC
CASSWGNGGVQETQYF
>TRBV15|TRBJ2-7|.|few
TGTGCCACCAGCAGGAGCCGACAGAACCTGAACTACGAGCAGTACTTC
CATSRSRQNLNYEQYF
>TRBV5-5|TRBJ2-1|TRBD1|few
TGTGCCAGCAGCTTGCCCCTCGGACAGGGCGGCATCAATGAGCAGTTCTTC
CASSLPLGQGGINEQFF
>TRBV9|TRBJ2-1|.|few
TGTGCCAGCGGTCGGCAACACGCCAATGAGCAGTTCTTC
CASGRQHANEQFF
>TRBV10-3|TRBJ1-1|.|.
TGTGCCATCAGTTATAGTCTTGGAAACACTGAAGCTTTCTTT
CAISYSLGNTEAFF
>TRBV6-2/TRBV6-3|TRBJ1-1|TRBD1|.
TGTGCCAGCAGTTACGTGGCAGGGGGCGCAGGGAACACTGAAGCTTTCTTT
CASSYVAGGAGNTEAFF
>TRBV12-3/TRBV12-4|TRBJ1-1|.|many
TGTGCCAGCAGTTTAATGGGTCCCTCACTAGCTTTCTTT
CASSLMGPSLAFF
>TRBV6-5|TRBJ2-7|.|many
TGTGCCAGCAGTTACAGCGGGACAGAGACCTACGAGCAGTACTTC
CASSYSGTETYEQYF
>TRBV5-1|TRBJ2-7|TRBD2|few
TGCGCCAGCAGCCCCAGTCATGGTAGCGGGAGCTACGAGCAGTACTTC
CASSPSHGSGSYEQYF
>TRBV9|TRBJ2-3|TRBD1|.
TGTGCCAGCAGCGAGGGGAGCAGGGGGCGCCCAGATACGCAGTATTTT
CASSEGSRGRPDTQYF
>TRBV20-1|TRBJ2-1|.|.
TGCAGTGCCCGCCTCCCGAGCCTCAATGAGCAGTTCTTC
CSARLPSLNEQFF
>TRBV5-5|TRBJ2-2|TRBD1|.
TGTGCCAGCAGCTTCCCGACAGGGGCGAACACCGGGGAGCTGTTTTTT
CASSFPTGANTGELFF